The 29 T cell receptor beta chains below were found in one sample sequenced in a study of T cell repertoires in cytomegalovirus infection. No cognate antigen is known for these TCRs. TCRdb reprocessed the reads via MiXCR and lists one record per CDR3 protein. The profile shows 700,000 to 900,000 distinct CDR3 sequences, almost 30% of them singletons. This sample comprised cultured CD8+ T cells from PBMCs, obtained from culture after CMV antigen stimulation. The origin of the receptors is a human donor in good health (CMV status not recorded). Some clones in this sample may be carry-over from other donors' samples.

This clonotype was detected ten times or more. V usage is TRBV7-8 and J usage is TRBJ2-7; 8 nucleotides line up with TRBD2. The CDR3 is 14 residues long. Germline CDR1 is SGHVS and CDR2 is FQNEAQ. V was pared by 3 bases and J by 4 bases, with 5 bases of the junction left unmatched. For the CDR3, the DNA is TGTGCCAGCAGCTTGAGTTCTAGCGGGTACGAGCAGTACGTC. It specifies CASSLSSSGYEQYV.

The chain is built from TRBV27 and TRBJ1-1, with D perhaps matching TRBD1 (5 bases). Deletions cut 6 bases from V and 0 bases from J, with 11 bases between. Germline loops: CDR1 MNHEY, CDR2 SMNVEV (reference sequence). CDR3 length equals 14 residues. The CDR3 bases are TGTGCCAGCAGCAAGGGGCCGGTGAACACTGAAGCTTTCTTT. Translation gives CASSKGPVNTEAFF.

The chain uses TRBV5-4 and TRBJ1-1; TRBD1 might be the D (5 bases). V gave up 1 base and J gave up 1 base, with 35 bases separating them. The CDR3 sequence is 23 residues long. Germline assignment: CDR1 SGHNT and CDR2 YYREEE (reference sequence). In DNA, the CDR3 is TGTGCCAGCAGCTTGTGGGAGATCACACGTTTGGCGGGACGTTTTCAAGCGAACACTGAAGCTTTCTTT. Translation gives CASSLWEITRLAGRFQANTEAFF.

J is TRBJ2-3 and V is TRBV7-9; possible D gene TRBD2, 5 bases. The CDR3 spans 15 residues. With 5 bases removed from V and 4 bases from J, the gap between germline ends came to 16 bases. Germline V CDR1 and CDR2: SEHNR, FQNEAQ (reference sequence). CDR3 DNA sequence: TGTGCCAGCAGCATAAATGGCGGAGGCTCAGATACGCAGTATTTT. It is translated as CASSINGGGSDTQYF.

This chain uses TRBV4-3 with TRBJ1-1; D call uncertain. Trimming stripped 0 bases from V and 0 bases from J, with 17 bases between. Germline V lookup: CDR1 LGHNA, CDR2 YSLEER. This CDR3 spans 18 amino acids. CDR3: CASSQERPFPFVNTEAFF. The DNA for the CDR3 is TGCGCCAGCAGCCAAGAAAGGCCGTTCCCGTTTGTGAACACTGAAGCTTTCTTT.

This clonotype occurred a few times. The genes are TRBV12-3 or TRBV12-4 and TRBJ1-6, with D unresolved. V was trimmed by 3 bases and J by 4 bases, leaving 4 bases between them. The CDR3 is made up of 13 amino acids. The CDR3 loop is CASSFGYNSPLHF. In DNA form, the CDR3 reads TGTGCCAGCAGTTTCGGGTATAATTCACCCCTCCACTTT.

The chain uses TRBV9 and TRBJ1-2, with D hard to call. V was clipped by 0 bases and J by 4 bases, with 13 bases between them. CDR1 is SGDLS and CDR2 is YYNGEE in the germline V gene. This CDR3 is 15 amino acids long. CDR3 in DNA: TGTGCCAGCAGCGTAGCCCAGGAAGGTAGCTATGGCTACACCTTC. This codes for CASSVAQEGSYGYTF.

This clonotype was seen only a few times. The CDR3 protein is CASSVGLAGRPRLETQYF. CDR3 bases: TGTGCCAGCAGCGTGGGACTAGCGGGGCGCCCAAGGTTAGAGACCCAGTACTTC. This rearrangement joins TRBV7-6 to TRBJ2-5, with 13 bases identical to TRBD2. Per germline, CDR1 SGHVS and CDR2 FNYEAQ. V shed 5 bases and J 4 bases; nucleotides not matched to a gene: 13. The CDR3 contains 18 residues.

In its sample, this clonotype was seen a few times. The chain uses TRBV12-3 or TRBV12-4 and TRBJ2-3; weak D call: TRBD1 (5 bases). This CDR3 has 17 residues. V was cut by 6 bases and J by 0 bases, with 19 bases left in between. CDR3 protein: CASRPFGGQSSTDTQYF. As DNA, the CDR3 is TGTGCCAGCAGGCCCTTTGGTGGACAAAGTAGCACAGATACGCAGTATTTT.

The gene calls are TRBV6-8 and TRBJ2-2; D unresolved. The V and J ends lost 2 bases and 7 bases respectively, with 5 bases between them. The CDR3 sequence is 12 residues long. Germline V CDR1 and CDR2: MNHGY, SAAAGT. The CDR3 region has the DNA TGTGCCAGCAGTTACGATTTCGGGGAGCTGTTTTTT. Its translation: CASSYDFGELFF.

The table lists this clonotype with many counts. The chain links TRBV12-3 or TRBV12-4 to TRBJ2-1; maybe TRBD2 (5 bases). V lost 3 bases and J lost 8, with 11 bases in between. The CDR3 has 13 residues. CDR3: CASSFRGVDEQFF. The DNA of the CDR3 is TGTGCCAGCAGTTTTCGGGGAGTCGATGAGCAGTTCTTC.

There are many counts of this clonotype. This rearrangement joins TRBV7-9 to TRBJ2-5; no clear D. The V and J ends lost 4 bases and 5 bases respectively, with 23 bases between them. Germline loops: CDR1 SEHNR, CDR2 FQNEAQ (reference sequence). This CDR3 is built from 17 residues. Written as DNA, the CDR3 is TGTGCCAGCAGCTCAAAGAAATTGTCGGGCGGATGGGAGACCCAGTACTTC. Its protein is CASSSKKLSGGWETQYF. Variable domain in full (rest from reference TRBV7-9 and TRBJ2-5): DTGVSQNPRHKITKRGQNVTFRCDPISEHNRLYWYRQTLGQGPEFLTYFQNEAQLEKSRLLSDRFSAERPKGSFSTLEIQRTEQGDSAMYLCASSSKKLSGGWETQYFGPGTRLLVL.

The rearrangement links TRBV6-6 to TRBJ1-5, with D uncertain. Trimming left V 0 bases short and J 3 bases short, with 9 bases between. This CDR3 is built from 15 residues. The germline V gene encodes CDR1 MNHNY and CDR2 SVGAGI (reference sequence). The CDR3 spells CASSYSIGDNQPQHF. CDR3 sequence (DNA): TGTGCCAGCAGTTACTCGATCGGGGACAATCAGCCCCAGCATTTT.

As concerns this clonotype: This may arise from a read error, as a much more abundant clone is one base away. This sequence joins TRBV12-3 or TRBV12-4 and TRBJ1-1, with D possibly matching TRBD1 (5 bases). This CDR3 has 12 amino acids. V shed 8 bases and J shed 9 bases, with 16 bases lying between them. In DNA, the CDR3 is TGTGCCAGCGGTCCTCGACAGAGGAAAGCTTTCTTT. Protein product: CASGPRQRKAFF.

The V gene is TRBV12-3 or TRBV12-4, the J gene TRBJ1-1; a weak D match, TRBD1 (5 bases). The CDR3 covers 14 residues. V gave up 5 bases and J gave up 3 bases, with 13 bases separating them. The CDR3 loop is CASSPRPGYTEAFF. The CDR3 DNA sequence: TGTGCCAGCAGTCCCCGGCCAGGGTACACTGAAGCTTTCTTT.

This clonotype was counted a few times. CDR3 sequence reads: CASSLGISETQYF. In DNA form, the CDR3 reads TGTGCCAGCAGTTTGGGGATCTCGGAGACCCAGTACTTC. This chain uses TRBV27 with TRBJ2-5; D unclear. The germline CDR1 and CDR2 sequences are MNHEY and SMNVEV (reference sequence). V lost 3 bases and J lost 5, with 10 bases in between. The CDR3 sequence is 13 residues long.

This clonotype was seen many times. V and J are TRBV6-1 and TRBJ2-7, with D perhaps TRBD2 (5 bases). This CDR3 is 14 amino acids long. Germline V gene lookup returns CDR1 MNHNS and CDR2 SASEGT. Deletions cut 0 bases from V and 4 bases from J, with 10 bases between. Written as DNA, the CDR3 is TGTGCCAGCAGTGAAGCGTTTAGAGGGTACGAGCAGTACGTC. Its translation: CASSEAFRGYEQYV.

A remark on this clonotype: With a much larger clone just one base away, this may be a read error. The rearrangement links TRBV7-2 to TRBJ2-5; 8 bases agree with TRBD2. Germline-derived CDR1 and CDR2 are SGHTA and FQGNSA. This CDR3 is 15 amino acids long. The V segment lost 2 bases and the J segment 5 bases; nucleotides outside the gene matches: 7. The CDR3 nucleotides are TGTGCCAGCAGCTTAATCGGGGGGGAAAGGGAGACCCAGTACTTC. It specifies CASSLIGGERETQYF.

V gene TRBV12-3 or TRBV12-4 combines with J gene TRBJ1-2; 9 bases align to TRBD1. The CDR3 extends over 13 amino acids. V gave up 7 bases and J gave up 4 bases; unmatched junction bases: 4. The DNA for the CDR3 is TGTGCCAGCACCGTGGGACAGGGCTATGGCTACACCTTC. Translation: CASTVGQGYGYTF.

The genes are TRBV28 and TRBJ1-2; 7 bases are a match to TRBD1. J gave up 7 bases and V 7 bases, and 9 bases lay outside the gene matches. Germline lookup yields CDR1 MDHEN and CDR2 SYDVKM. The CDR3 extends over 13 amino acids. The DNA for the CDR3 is TGTGCCAGCATAGGGGGCCCTCGGGGTGGCTACACCTTC. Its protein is CASIGGPRGGYTF.

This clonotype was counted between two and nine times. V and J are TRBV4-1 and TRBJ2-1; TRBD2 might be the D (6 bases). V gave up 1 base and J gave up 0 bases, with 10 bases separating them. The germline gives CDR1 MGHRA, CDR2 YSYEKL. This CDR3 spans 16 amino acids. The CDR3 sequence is CASSQARGPSYNEQFF. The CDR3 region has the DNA TGCGCCAGCAGCCAAGCGCGGGGTCCCTCCTACAATGAGCAGTTCTTC.

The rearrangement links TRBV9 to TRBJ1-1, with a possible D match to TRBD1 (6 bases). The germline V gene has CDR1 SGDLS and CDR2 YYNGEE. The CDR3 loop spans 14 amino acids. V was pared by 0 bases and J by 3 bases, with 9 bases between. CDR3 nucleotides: TGTGCCAGCAGCGTAGCACAGGGCCACACTGAAGCTTTCTTT. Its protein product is CASSVAQGHTEAFF.

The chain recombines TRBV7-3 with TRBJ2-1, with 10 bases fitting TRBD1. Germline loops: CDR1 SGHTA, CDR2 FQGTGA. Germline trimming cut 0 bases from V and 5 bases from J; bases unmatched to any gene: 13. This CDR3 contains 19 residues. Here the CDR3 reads CASSLTWSRSGTGDNEQFF. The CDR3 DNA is TGTGCCAGCAGCTTAACGTGGTCACGTTCGGGGACAGGGGACAATGAGCAGTTCTTC.

CDR3 residues: CASGGRQNTGELFF. In nucleotides, the CDR3 is TGTGCCAGCGGGGGACGGCAGAACACCGGGGAGCTGTTTTTT. The chain has TRBV7-6 and TRBJ2-2, with D perhaps being TRBD1 or TRBD2 (5 bases each). Germline CDR1 and CDR2: SGHVS and FNYEAQ. There are 14 residues in the CDR3. Trimming pared 8 bases from V and 1 base from J, leaving 11 bases between. The complete variable domain, with remaining parts taken from reference TRBV7-6 and TRBJ2-2, reads GAGVSQSPRYKVTKRGQDVALRCDPISGHVSLYWYRQALGQGPEFLTYFNYEAQQDKSGLPNDRFSAERPEGSISTLTIQRTEQRDSAMYRCASGGRQNTGELFFGEGSRLTVL.

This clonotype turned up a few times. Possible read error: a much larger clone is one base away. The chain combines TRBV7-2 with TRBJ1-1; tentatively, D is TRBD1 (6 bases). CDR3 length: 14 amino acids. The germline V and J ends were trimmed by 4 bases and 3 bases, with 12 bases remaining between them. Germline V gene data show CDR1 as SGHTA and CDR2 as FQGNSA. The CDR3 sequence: CASSSRGADTEAFF. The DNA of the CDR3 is TGTGCCAGCAGCTCACGGGGGGCGGACACTGAAGCTTTCTTT.

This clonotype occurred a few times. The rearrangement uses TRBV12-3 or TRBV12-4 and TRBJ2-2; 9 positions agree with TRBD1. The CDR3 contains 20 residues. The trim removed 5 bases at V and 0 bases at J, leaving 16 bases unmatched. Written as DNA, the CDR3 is TGTGCCAGCAGTGGACCGGGACAGGGCTTTAACCTCCCGAACACCGGGGAGCTGTTTTTT. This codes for CASSGPGQGFNLPNTGELFF.

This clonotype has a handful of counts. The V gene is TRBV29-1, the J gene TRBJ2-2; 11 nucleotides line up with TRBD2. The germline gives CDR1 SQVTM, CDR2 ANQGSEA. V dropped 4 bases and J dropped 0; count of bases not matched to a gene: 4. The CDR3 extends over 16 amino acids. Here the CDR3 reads CSVVPSGGPNTGELFF. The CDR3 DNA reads TGCAGCGTTGTACCTAGCGGGGGGCCGAACACCGGGGAGCTGTTTTTT.

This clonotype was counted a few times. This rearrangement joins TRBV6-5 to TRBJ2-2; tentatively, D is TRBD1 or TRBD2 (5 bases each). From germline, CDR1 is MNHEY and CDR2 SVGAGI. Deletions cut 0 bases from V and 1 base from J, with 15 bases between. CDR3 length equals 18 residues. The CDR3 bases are TGTGCCAGCAGTTACTCGAGTTGGGGTGGGGGGAACACCGGGGAGCTGTTTTTT. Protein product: CASSYSSWGGGNTGELFF.

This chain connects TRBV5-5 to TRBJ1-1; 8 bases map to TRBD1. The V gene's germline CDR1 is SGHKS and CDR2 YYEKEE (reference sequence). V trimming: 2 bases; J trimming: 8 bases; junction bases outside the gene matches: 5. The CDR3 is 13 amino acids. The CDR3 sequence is CASSLGQGNEAFF. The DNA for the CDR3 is TGTGCCAGCAGCTTAGGACAGGGAAACGAAGCTTTCTTT.